This TCR beta chain originates from a study of blood T cell repertoires in COVID-19. For the study at large: From T cells, B-cell-depleted T cells, or PBMCs came the material, which was cDNA or gDNA.

Original processing notes: Quantification of nucleated cells was approximated via reference gene primer amplification. Some clones are missing from TCRdb's copy, which holds only in-frame ones; the method was immunoSEQ multiplex PCR. The D gene and trimming were derived from the DNA, and the V and J assignments and clone size from that table. Found here are about 39,000 clones, 65% to 90% of them singletons; the top ten hold under 5.5%. The receptor comes from a man aged 40-50 years with active COVID-19. The material sequenced was peripheral blood.

Here the CDR3 reads CASPRTGEWTEAFF. CDR3 nucleotide sequence: TGTGCCAGCCCCCGGACAGGGGAGTGGACTGAAGCTTTCTTT. The genes are TRBV28 and TRBJ1-1, with 9 bases lining up with TRBD1. Germline V gene data show CDR1 as MDHEN and CDR2 as SYDVKM. Losses at the gene ends were 8 bases for V and 5 bases for J; bases not matched to a gene: 9. The CDR3 is 14 amino acids.